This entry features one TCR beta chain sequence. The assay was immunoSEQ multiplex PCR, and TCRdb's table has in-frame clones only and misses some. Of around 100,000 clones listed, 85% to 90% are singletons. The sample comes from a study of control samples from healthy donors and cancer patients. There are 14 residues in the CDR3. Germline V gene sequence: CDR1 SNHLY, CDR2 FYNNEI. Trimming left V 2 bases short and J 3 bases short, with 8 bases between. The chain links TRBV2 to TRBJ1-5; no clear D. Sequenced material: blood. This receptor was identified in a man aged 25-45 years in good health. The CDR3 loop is CASSEYGSNQPQHF. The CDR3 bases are TGTGCCAGCAGTGAATACGGATCCAATCAGCCCCAGCATTTT. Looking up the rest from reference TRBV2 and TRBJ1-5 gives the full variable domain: EPEVTQTPSHQVTQMGQEVILRCVPISNHLYFYWYRQILGQKVEFLVSFYNNEISEKSEIFDDQFSVERPDGSNFTLKIRSTKLEDSAMYFCASSEYGSNQPQHFGDGTRLSIL.